What follows are 2 T cell receptor beta chains derived from one specimen sequenced in a study of blood T cells in healthy people across ages. Sample-barcoded 5' priming and a J-beta primer mix drove a second PCR of about 6 to 12 cycles. TCRdb re-called the 5' RACE reads through MiXCR, storing one row per CDR3 protein. There are about 770,000 distinct CDR3 sequences in the sample; around two fifths occur only once, and roughly a fifth lies in the top ten. The sequenced material came from blood. These TCRs come from a man aged 55-75 years in good health.

The J gene is TRBJ1-2, the V gene TRBV10-3, with 8 nucleotides matching TRBD1. There are 14 residues in the CDR3. Germline CDR1 ENHRY, CDR2 SYGVKD. The V gene end was trimmed by 7 bases and the J gene end by 2 bases; junction bases not matched to a gene: 6. The CDR3 loop reads CAINEGQANYGYTF. DNA of the CDR3: TGTGCCATCAACGAGGGACAGGCGAACTATGGCTACACCTTC.

The chain joins TRBV6-2 or TRBV6-3 to TRBJ2-1; 10 bases map to TRBD2. Looked up from germline, CDR1 is MNHEY and CDR2 is SVGEGT. The CDR3 contains 14 residues. With V trimmed by 8 bases and J by 0 bases, 1 base remained unmatched. The CDR3 region is CASVAGGSYNEQFF. Written as DNA, the CDR3 is TGTGCCAGCGTAGCGGGGGGCTCCTACAATGAGCAGTTCTTC.